Sequencing of this T cell receptor (beta chain) was carried out in a study of T cells after yellow fever vaccination. Study-level findings and limits: The study found a weaker secondary response that peaked faster, day 5 versus 15. FACS-sorted repertoires might harbor abundant contaminating clonotypes from the bulk population.

TCRdb passed the 5' RACE reads through MiXCR, listing each CDR3 protein once. Seen here are about 370,000 distinct CDR3 sequences, approximately 10% observed once, and the top ten hold 18%. As concerns this clonotype: What it binds is not known.

This specimen consisted of PBMCs, obtained on the day of the first yellow fever vaccination. The sequence came from a man between 18 and 35 years old who received the YFV17D yellow fever vaccine.

The CDR3: CASSQVAAPLIHGYTF. CDR3 DNA: TGTGCCAGCAGCCAAGTGGCCGCCCCGCTGATACATGGCTACACCTTC. This rearrangement joins TRBV4-2 to TRBJ1-2; no reliable D call. V dropped 1 base and J dropped 6 bases, with 18 bases sitting between them. The CDR3 has 16 residues. Germline V lookup: CDR1 LGHNA, CDR2 YNFKEQ.